Shown below are 15 T cell receptor beta chains from a single sample sequenced in a study of shared clonotypes between healthy human individuals. Clones were read by immunoSEQ multiplex PCR, and TCRdb kept only the in-frame ones, dropping some. The data contain around 2.3 million clones, 90% to 97% of them seen just once; the ten biggest clones take up over 0.1%. Sample: naive CD4+ T cells sorted from blood. Subset indicated: CD45RA+ positively selected. The receptors come from a man aged 18 to 29 in good health.

To note about this clone: This sample includes further DNA sequences coding for the same CDR3. The chain is built from TRBV19 and TRBJ1-5; tentatively, D is TRBD1 (6 bases). Germline assignment: CDR1 LNHDA and CDR2 SQIVND (reference sequence). The CDR3 length is 16 residues. V lost 1 base to trimming and J lost 0 bases, with 10 bases between them. Written as DNA, the CDR3 is TGTGCCAGTAGTATAGGTGTCAGGGGTAGCAATCAGCCCCAGCATTTT. It yields the protein CASSIGVRGSNQPQHF.

The V gene is TRBV6-6, the J gene TRBJ2-1, with a possible D match to TRBD1 (5 bases). CDR1 MNHNY and CDR2 SVGAGI come from the germline V gene (reference sequence). V was trimmed by 6 bases and J by 5 bases, leaving 14 bases between them. The CDR3 length is 14 residues. CDR3 nucleotides: TGTGCCAGCAGCCCCCCAGGGTCTAACAATGAGCAGTTCTTC. The encoded protein is CASSPPGSNNEQFF.

This chain connects TRBV10-3 to TRBJ2-6, with D perhaps TRBD2 (5 bases). CDR3 length: 15 amino acids. V was shortened by 6 bases and J by 1 base, with 10 bases between the two germline ends. Per the germline V gene, CDR1 is ENHRY and CDR2 is SYGVKD. In DNA form, the CDR3 reads TGTGCCATCAGGCCCCCGGGGTCTGGGGCCAACGTCCTGACTTTC. It yields the protein CAIRPPGSGANVLTF.

Remarks on this clone: Other nucleotide sequences from this sample produce the same CDR3. This rearrangement joins TRBV5-1 to TRBJ2-7, with 9 positions matching TRBD2. V was pared by 5 bases and J by 2 bases, with 2 bases of the junction left unmatched. From germline, CDR1 is SGHRS and CDR2 YFSETQ. The CDR3 covers 13 residues. The CDR3 sequence is CASRLAGAYEQYF. For the CDR3, the DNA is TGCGCCAGCAGATTAGCGGGAGCCTACGAGCAGTACTTC. Looking up the rest from reference TRBV5-1 and TRBJ2-7 gives the full variable domain: KAGVTQTPRYLIKTRGQQVTLSCSPISGHRSVSWYQQTPGQGLQFLFEYFSETQRNKGNFPGRFSGRQFSNSRSEMNVSTLELGDSALYLCASRLAGAYEQYFGPGTRLTVT.

The J gene is TRBJ1-4, the V gene TRBV25-1; D is undetermined. Germline assignment: CDR1 MGHDK and CDR2 SYGVNS. The CDR3 loop spans 14 amino acids. The V end lost 4 bases, the J end lost 5 bases, and 11 bases lay between the germline ends. The CDR3 nucleotides read TGTGCCAGCAGTGGTTTCTCGGTGAATGAAAAACTGTTTTTT. It codes for CASSGFSVNEKLFF.

Points on this clone: The same CDR3 can be traced to other DNA sequences in this sample. The V call is TRBV5-1, the J call TRBJ2-1, with a tentative D call TRBD2 (5 bases). V was trimmed by 4 bases and J by 5 bases, leaving 10 bases between them. The V gene's germline CDR1 is SGHRS and CDR2 YFSETQ. CDR3 length: 13 residues. This chain's CDR3 is CASSLGIDNEQFF. The CDR3 nucleotides read TGCGCCAGCAGCCTCGGGATCGACAATGAGCAGTTCTTC.

The chain carries TRBV11-2 and TRBJ2-3; D is possibly TRBD2 (5 bases). CDR1 is SGHAT and CDR2 is FQNNGV in the germline V gene. CDR3 length equals 14 residues. V dropped 1 base and J dropped 8 bases, with 13 bases sitting between them. In DNA form, the CDR3 reads TGTGCCAGCAGCTTAGGGACGCCACGGGGTACGCAGTATTTT. It yields the protein CASSLGTPRGTQYF.

J is TRBJ1-4 and V is TRBV5-1, with a possible D match to TRBD1 (6 bases). This CDR3 is built from 14 residues. CDR1 and CDR2 (germline): SGHRS, YFSETQ. V shed 3 bases and J shed 4 bases, with 10 bases lying between them. CDR3 sequence reads: CASSYRTVNEKLFF. The CDR3 nucleotides read TGCGCCAGCAGCTATAGGACAGTTAATGAAAAACTGTTTTTT.

V usage is TRBV11-2 and J usage is TRBJ1-2, with D tentatively TRBD1 (5 bases). The germline V gene has CDR1 SGHAT and CDR2 FQNNGV. The V gene lost 8 bases and the J gene lost 5 bases, with 12 bases spanning the gap. This CDR3 has 12 amino acids. The CDR3 loop is CASWGGEYGYTF. The CDR3 DNA reads TGTGCCAGCTGGGGGGGAGAATATGGCTACACCTTC.

The chain has TRBV5-4 and TRBJ1-6, with D unresolved. Germline V gene data show CDR1 as SGHNT and CDR2 as YYREEE (reference sequence). This CDR3 spans 12 amino acids. V was clipped by 5 bases and J by 7 bases, with 7 bases between them. The CDR3 loop is CASREANSPLHF. CDR3 nucleotide sequence: TGTGCCAGCAGAGAGGCCAATTCACCCCTCCACTTT.

This clone was recorded only once. The chain uses TRBV5-1 and TRBJ2-5; 10 bases align to TRBD2. This CDR3 is built from 14 residues. Germline V gene data show CDR1 as SGHRS and CDR2 as YFSETQ. Trimming at V came to 2 bases and at J to 5 bases, leaving 3 bases not matched to a gene. CDR3 sequence: CASSLSGRDETQYF. The CDR3 bases are TGCGCCAGCAGCTTAAGCGGGAGGGATGAGACCCAGTACTTC.

As to this clone: This sample includes further DNA sequences coding for the same CDR3. The chain carries TRBV18 and TRBJ2-5; D not resolved. V was shortened by 3 bases and J by 2 bases, with 7 bases between the two germline ends. The length of the CDR3 is 13 residues. Germline lookup yields CDR1 KGHSH and CDR2 LQKENI. CDR3 bases: TGTGCCAGCTCACCTGGCGTACAAGAGACCCAGTACTTC. This encodes CASSPGVQETQYF. The complete variable domain, with remaining parts taken from reference TRBV18 and TRBJ2-5, reads NAGVMQNPRHLVRRRGQEARLRCSPMKGHSHVYWYRQLPEEGLKFMVYLQKENIIDESGMPKERFSAEFPKEGPSILRIQQVVRGDSAAYFCASSPGVQETQYFGPGTRLLVL.

J is TRBJ1-1 and V is TRBV4-1; no firm D call. The V and J ends lost 5 bases and 4 bases respectively, with 14 bases between them. This CDR3 spans 14 amino acids. The germline V gene has CDR1 MGHRA and CDR2 YSYEKL. The CDR3 is CASSYLSGSTEAFF. The CDR3 nucleotides read TGCGCCAGCAGCTACCTCTCCGGGAGCACTGAAGCTTTCTTT.

The chain links TRBV7-6 to TRBJ1-1; TRBD1 matches 8 bases. Trimming at V came to 5 bases and at J to 8 bases, leaving 7 bases not matched to a gene. Germline assignment: CDR1 SGHVS and CDR2 FNYEAQ. The CDR3 runs to 13 residues. CDR3 sequence reads: CASSIHGQGEAFF. DNA of the CDR3: TGTGCCAGCAGCATCCATGGACAGGGAGAAGCTTTCTTT.

The chain carries TRBV5-4 and TRBJ2-3; 10 bases map to TRBD2. The germline V gene has CDR1 SGHNT and CDR2 YYREEE (reference sequence). The J segment lost 4 bases and the V segment lost 5 bases, leaving 7 bases of the junction unmatched. There are 15 residues in the CDR3. The CDR3 DNA is TGTGCCAGCAGGGAGGCTAGCGGGAGTTCAGATACGCAGTATTTT. Encoded protein: CASREASGSSDTQYF.